The rows below give T cell receptor beta chains drawn from one sample of a study of OX40 agonist ivuxolimab in advanced cancers. The assay was immunoSEQ multiplex PCR, and TCRdb's table has in-frame clones only and misses some. The sample includes tens of thousands of clones, more than 85% seen only once; the top ten take 14%. Here the sequenced sample was CD4+ or CD8+ T cells sorted from blood, taken in a trial of the OX40 agonist ivuxolimab. All receptors come from an adult with an advanced solid tumor such as melanoma, head and neck, liver or kidney cancer. Each CDR3 is given with its conserved first and last residue. A D gene is named only where the DNA matches it firmly. Size tells how often a clone was seen (once, few, many) or the class of an expanded clone, and some rows leave it out.

v_call,cdr3_length,d_call,j_call,clone_size,cdr3_nt,cdr3_aa
TRBV6-1,15,NA,TRBJ2-5,NA,TGTGCCAGCAGTGAGACAGTTTCCCTCGGGGAGACCCAGTACTTC,CASSETVSLGETQYF
TRBV4-1,17,NA,TRBJ2-1,NA,TGCGCCAGCAGCCAAGATAGTGCCAGGGAGGTTCACAATGAGCAGTTCTTC,CASSQDSAREVHNEQFF
TRBV6-5,12,NA,TRBJ1-2,NA,TGTGCCACCTCCTCGGGGGGGGTTGGCTACACCTTC,CATSSGGVGYTF
TRBV27,13,NA,TRBJ1-4,NA,TGTGCCAGCAGTTTATCCTTTAATGAAAAACTGTTTTTT,CASSLSFNEKLFF
TRBV6-5,13,NA,TRBJ1-2,NA,TGTGCCAGCAGTTACTCTACCCTCTATGGCTACACCTTC,CASSYSTLYGYTF
TRBV4-3,16,NA,TRBJ1-5,once,TGCGCCAGCAGCCAAGATACTTCGGGGGTCAATCAGCCCCAGCATTTT,CASSQDTSGVNQPQHF
TRBV4-3,15,TRBD1,TRBJ2-7,NA,TGCGCCAGCAGCCAAGATCGGGACAGAATTACCGAGCAGTACTTC,CASSQDRDRITEQYF
TRBV11-2,14,TRBD1,TRBJ2-7,NA,TGTGCCAGCAGCTTAGAGGCAGGGGGCTACGAGCAGTACTTC,CASSLEAGGYEQYF
TRBV12-5,13,TRBD1,TRBJ1-2,few,TGTGCTAGTGGCCTGGACAGGATTTATGGCTACACCTTC,CASGLDRIYGYTF
TRBV30,16,TRBD1,TRBJ2-7,NA,TGTGCCTGGAGTTCCTTCCGGGACAGGGGGCCCCACGAGCAGTACTTC,CAWSSFRDRGPHEQYF
TRBV7-9,15,TRBD2,TRBJ2-7,NA,TGTGCCAGCAGTACCGGACTAGATCTTTCCTACGAGCAGTACTTC,CASSTGLDLSYEQYF
TRBV9,14,TRBD1,TRBJ1-5,once,TGTGCCAGCAGCCCTGACAGGGGGTATCAGCCCCAGCATTTT,CASSPDRGYQPQHF
TRBV18,15,NA,TRBJ1-3,NA,TGTGCCAGCTCACTCATAGGGTACTCTGGAAACACCATATATTTT,CASSLIGYSGNTIYF
TRBV10-3,13,NA,TRBJ2-2,NA,TGTGCCATCAGTGGGACAGCCACCGGGGAGCTGTTTTTT,CAISGTATGELFF
TRBV10-3,13,NA,TRBJ1-1,NA,TGTGCCATCAGGAGGGGCATGAACACTGAAGCTTTCTTT,CAIRRGMNTEAFF
TRBV2,14,NA,TRBJ1-2,NA,TGTGCCAGCAGTGTTATGGAGGCCAACTATGGCTACACCTTC,CASSVMEANYGYTF
TRBV4-2,13,NA,TRBJ1-1,few,TGTGCCAGCAGCCAAGAGTGGGGTACCGAAGCTTTCTTT,CASSQEWGTEAFF
TRBV6-1,16,NA,TRBJ1-5,NA,TGTGCCAGCAGTGAAGTAAACACCTTAAGCAATCAGCCCCAGCATTTT,CASSEVNTLSNQPQHF
TRBV7-2,18,TRBD2,TRBJ2-3,NA,TGTGCCAGCAGCCACAGTATTAGCGGGGGGGGACGCACAGATACGCAGTATTTT,CASSHSISGGGRTDTQYF
TRBV4-1,15,NA,TRBJ2-7,NA,TGCGCCAGCAGCCAAGAGGCACAGCTCTCCTACGAGCAGTACTTC,CASSQEAQLSYEQYF
TRBV19,13,NA,TRBJ2-2,few,TGTGCCAGTAGTATAGTCGCGGCCGGGGAGCTGTTTTTT,CASSIVAAGELFF
TRBV4-1,15,NA,TRBJ1-5,few,TGCGCCAGCAGCCAAGACGCAAGGTTGGGTCAGCCCCAGCATTTT,CASSQDARLGQPQHF
TRBV5-6,11,NA,TRBJ2-2,NA,TGTGCCAGCACCGACACCGGGGAGCTGTTTTTT,CASTDTGELFF
TRBV7-2,13,NA,TRBJ2-1,once,TGTGCCAGCAGGGGGGCGGGGTACAATGAGCAGTTCTTC,CASRGAGYNEQFF
TRBV29-1,12,TRBD1,TRBJ1-4,NA,TGCAGCGTCCCCGACAGGGGAGAAAAACTGTTTTTT,CSVPDRGEKLFF
TRBV19,15,NA,TRBJ1-6,NA,TGTGCCAGTAGGATGGGATCCTCATCCGATTCACCCCTCCACTTT,CASRMGSSSDSPLHF
TRBV30,12,NA,TRBJ2-7,NA,TGTGCCTGGAACAGAGGGCAAGACGAGCAGTACTTC,CAWNRGQDEQYF
TRBV5-1,14,TRBD1,TRBJ1-2,NA,TGCGCCAGCAGCCCCGGACAGGGACTCTTGGGCTACACCTTC,CASSPGQGLLGYTF
TRBV7-8,16,NA,TRBJ2-3,NA,TGTGCCAGCAGCCACCTACTAGCTTTGGGCACAGATACGCAGTATTTT,CASSHLLALGTDTQYF
TRBV7-8,16,NA,TRBJ2-3,NA,TGTGCCAGCAGCTTAAAGGGGACATGGGACACAGATACGCAGTATTTT,CASSLKGTWDTDTQYF
TRBV6-5,15,TRBD1,TRBJ1-2,NA,TGTGCCAGCAGGCACGGGACAGAAGTGAACTATGGCTACACCTTC,CASRHGTEVNYGYTF
TRBV6-5,15,NA,TRBJ2-7,NA,TGTGCCAGCAGTTCCTCGGAGAGGTTCCCCTACGAGCAGTACTTC,CASSSSERFPYEQYF
TRBV5-6,14,TRBD1,TRBJ1-2,NA,TGTGCCAGCAGTCCTGGACAGGGGAACTATGGCTACACCTTC,CASSPGQGNYGYTF
TRBV9,13,TRBD1,TRBJ1-1,NA,TGTGCCAGCAGCGTAGAGGGGACAGGAGAAGCTTTCTTT,CASSVEGTGEAFF
TRBV11-2,14,NA,TRBJ1-1,NA,TGTGCCAGCAGCATAGACTCAAGACACACTGAAGCTTTCTTT,CASSIDSRHTEAFF
TRBV9,15,NA,TRBJ2-3,NA,TGTGCCAGCAGCGTAGGGACTACCAGCACAGATACGCAGTATTTT,CASSVGTTSTDTQYF
TRBV10-3,13,NA,TRBJ2-7,NA,TGTGCCATCAGCCCCTCCTCCTCCTACGAGCAGTACTTC,CAISPSSSYEQYF
TRBV29-1,14,NA,TRBJ1-4,NA,TGCAGCGTTGAAGATTCGACGGGTAATGAAAAACTGTTTTTT,CSVEDSTGNEKLFF
TRBV6-4,15,NA,TRBJ1-1,NA,TGTGCCAGCAGACCACGGGACACCCTGAACACTGAAGCTTTCTTT,CASRPRDTLNTEAFF
TRBV2,12,NA,TRBJ2-2,once,TGTGCCAGCAGTGCGGTGGCCGGGGAGCTGTTTTTT,CASSAVAGELFF
TRBV2,14,TRBD1,TRBJ2-7,NA,TGTGCCATTTCGGGACAGGGGGCTTTCAACGAGCAGTACTTC,CAISGQGAFNEQYF